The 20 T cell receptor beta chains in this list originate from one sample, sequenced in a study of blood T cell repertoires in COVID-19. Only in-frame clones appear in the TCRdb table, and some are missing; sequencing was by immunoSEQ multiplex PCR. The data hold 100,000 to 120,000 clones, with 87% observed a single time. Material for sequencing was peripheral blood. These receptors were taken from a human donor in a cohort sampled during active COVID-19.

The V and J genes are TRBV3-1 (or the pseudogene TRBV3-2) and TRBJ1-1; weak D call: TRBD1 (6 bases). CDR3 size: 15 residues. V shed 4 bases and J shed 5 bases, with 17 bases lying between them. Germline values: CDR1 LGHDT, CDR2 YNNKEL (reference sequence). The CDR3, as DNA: TGTGCCAGCAGCCCTCGCGGGGGGGCGAGAACTGAAGCTTTCTTT. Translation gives CASSPRGGARTEAFF.

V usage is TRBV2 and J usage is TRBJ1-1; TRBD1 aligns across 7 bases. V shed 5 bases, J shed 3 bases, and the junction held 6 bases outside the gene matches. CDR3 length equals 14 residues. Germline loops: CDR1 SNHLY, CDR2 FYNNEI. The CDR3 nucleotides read TGTGCCAGCAGTCGGGGGACAGTAGACACTGAAGCTTTCTTT. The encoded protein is CASSRGTVDTEAFF.

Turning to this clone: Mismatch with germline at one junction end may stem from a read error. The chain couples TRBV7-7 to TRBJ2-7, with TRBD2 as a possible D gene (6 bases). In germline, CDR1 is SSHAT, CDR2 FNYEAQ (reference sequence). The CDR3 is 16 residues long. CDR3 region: CASSLGAAGSSYEQYF. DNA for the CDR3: TGTGCTAGCAGCTTAGGAGCAGCGGGTAGCTCCTACGAGCAGTACTTC.

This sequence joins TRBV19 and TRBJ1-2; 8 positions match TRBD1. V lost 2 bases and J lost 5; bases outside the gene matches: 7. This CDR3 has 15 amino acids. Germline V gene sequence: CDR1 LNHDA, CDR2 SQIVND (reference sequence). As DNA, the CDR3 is TGTGCCAGTAGTATACCCCAGGGGGCGCGGTATGGCTACACCTTC. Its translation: CASSIPQGARYGYTF. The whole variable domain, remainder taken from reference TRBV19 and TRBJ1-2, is DGGITQSPKYLFRKEGQNVTLSCEQNLNHDAMYWYRQDPGQGLRLIYYSQIVNDFQKGDIAEGYSVSREKKESFPLTVTSAQKNPTAFYLCASSIPQGARYGYTFGSGTRLTVV.

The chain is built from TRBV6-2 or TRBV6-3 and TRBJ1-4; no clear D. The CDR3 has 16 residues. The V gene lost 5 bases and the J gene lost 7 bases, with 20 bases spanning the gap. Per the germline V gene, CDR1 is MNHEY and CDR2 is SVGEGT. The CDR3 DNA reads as TGTGCCAGCAGTCACCCCCCACTCGGAGGCGGTGAAAAACTGTTTTTT. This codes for CASSHPPLGGGEKLFF.

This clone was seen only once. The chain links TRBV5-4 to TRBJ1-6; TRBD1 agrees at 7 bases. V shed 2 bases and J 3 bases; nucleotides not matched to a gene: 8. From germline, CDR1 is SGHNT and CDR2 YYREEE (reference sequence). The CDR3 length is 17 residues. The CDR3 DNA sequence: TGTGCCAGCAGCTTTCAACAGGGGACACACTATAATTCACCCCTCCACTTT. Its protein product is CASSFQQGTHYNSPLHF.

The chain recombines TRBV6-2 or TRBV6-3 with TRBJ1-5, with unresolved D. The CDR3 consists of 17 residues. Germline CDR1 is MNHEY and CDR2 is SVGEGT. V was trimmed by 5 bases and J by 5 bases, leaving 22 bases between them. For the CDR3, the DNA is TGTGCCAGCAGTGCCTTAGCGGGTTCCTACTCGCATCAGCCCCAGCATTTT. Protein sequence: CASSALAGSYSHQPQHF.

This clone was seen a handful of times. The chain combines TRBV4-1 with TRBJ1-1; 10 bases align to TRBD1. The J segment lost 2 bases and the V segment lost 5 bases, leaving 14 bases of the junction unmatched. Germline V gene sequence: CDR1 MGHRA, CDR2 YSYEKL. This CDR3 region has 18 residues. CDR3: CASSTRQGASRPNTEAFF. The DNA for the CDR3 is TGCGCCAGCAGCACACGACAGGGGGCCTCACGTCCCAACACTGAAGCTTTCTTT.

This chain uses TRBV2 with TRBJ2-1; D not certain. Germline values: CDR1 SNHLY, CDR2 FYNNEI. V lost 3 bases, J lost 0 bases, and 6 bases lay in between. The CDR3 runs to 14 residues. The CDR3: CASSDVSSYNEQFF. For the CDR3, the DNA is TGTGCCAGCAGTGACGTCAGCTCCTACAATGAGCAGTTCTTC.

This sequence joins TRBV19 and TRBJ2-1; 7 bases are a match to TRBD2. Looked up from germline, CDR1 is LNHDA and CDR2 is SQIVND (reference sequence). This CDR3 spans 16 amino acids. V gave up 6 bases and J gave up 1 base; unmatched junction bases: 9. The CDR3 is CASRTTSSGSYNEQFF. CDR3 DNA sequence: TGTGCCAGTAGAACAACTTCTAGCGGTTCCTACAATGAGCAGTTCTTC.

Here the CDR3 reads CASSSQGFGYTF. For the CDR3, the DNA is TGTGCCAGCAGCTCACAGGGTTTTGGCTACACCTTC. This chain uses TRBV5-8 with TRBJ1-2, with D perhaps TRBD1 (6 bases). There are 12 residues in the CDR3. Trimming cost V 3 bases and J 7 bases, with 10 bases left between them. Looked up from germline, CDR1 is SGHTS and CDR2 is YDEGEE.

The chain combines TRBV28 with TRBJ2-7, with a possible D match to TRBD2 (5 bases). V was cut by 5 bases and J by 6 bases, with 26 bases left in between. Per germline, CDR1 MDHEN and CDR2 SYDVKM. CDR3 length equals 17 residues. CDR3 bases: TGTGCCAGCAGTCCTAACCCCAGAGCCCGGGGAATCTCCGAGCAGTACTTC. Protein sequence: CASSPNPRARGISEQYF.

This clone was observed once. CDR3: CASSSGRDRGAEAFF. CDR3 DNA sequence: TGTGCCAGCTCATCTGGGCGGGACAGGGGGGCTGAAGCTTTCTTT. The chain carries TRBV18 and TRBJ1-1; 11 bases fit TRBD1. CDR1 is KGHSH and CDR2 is LQKENI in the germline V gene. This CDR3 is built from 15 residues. The ends lost 5 bases at V and 6 bases at J; junction bases unmatched: 8.

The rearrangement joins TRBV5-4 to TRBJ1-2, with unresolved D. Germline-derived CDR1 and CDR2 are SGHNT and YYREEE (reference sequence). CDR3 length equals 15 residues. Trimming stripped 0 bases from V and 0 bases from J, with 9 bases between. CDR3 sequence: CASSLDRNPNYGYTF. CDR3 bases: TGTGCCAGCAGCTTGGACAGAAACCCTAACTATGGCTACACCTTC.

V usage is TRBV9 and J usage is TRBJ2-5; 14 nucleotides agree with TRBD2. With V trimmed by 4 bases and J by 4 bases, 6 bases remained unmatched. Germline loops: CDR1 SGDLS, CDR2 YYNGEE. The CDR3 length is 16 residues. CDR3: CASSPGTSGSVETQYF. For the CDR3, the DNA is TGTGCCAGCAGCCCCGGGACTAGCGGGAGTGTAGAGACCCAGTACTTC.

The CDR3, as DNA: TGTGCCACTCTGGACAGCCACTATGAGCAGTTCTTC. It yields the protein CATLDSHYEQFF. The chain recombines TRBV24-1 with TRBJ2-1; perhaps TRBD1 as D (6 bases). V lost 10 bases and J lost 8, with 14 bases in between. Germline CDR1 KGHDR, CDR2 SFDVKD. The length of the CDR3 is 12 residues.

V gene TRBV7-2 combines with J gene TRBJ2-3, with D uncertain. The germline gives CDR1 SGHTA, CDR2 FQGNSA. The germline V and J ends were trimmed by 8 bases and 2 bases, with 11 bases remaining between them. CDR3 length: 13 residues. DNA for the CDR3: TGTGCCAGCTTCCCTCAGATCACAGATACGCAGTATTTT. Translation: CASFPQITDTQYF.

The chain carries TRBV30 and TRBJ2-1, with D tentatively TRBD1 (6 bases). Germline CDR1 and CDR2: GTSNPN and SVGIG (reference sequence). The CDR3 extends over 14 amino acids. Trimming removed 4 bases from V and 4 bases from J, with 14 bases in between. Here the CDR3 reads CAWTYRDNYNEQFF. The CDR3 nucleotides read TGTGCCTGGACCTACCGGGACAATTACAATGAGCAGTTCTTC. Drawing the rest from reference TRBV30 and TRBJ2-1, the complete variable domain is SQTIHQWPATLVQPVGSPLSLECTVEGTSNPNLYWYRQAAGRGLQLLFYSVGIGQISSEVPQNLSASRPQDRQFILSSKKLLLSDSGFYLCAWTYRDNYNEQFFGPGTRLTVL.

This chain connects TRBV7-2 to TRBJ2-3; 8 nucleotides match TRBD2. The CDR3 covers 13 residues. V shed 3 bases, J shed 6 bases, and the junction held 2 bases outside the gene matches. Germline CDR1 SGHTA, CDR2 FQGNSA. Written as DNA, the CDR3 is TGTGCCAGCAGCTTCGGGACTAGGGATACGCAGTATTTT. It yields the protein CASSFGTRDTQYF.

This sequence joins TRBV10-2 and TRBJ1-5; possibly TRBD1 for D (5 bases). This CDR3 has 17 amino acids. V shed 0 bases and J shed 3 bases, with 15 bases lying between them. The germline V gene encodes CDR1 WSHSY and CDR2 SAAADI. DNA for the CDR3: TGCGCCAGCAGTGAGTCAAGGGCAGGGCCACTCAATCAGCCCCAGCATTTT. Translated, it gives CASSESRAGPLNQPQHF.